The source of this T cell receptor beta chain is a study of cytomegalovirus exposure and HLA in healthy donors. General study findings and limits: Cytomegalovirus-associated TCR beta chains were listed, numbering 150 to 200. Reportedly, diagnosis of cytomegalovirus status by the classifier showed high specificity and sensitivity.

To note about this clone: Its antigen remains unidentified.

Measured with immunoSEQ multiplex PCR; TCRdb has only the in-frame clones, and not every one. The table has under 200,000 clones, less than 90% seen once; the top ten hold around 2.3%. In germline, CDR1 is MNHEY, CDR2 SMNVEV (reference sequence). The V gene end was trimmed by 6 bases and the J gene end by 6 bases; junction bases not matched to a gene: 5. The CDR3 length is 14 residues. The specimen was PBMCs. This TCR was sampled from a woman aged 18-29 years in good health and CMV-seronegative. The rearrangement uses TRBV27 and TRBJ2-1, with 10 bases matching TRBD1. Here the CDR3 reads CASRSGTGVNEQFF. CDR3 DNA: TGTGCCAGCAGGTCCGGGACAGGGGTCAATGAGCAGTTCTTC.